This entry lists 12 T cell receptor beta chains sequenced from one sample in a study of OX40 agonist ivuxolimab in advanced cancers. The assay was immunoSEQ multiplex PCR, and TCRdb's table has in-frame clones only and misses some. The data hold 61,000 or so clones, with 86% observed a single time. This specimen was CD4+ or CD8+ T cells sorted from blood, taken in a trial of the OX40 agonist ivuxolimab. The receptors shown here come from an adult with an advanced solid tumor such as melanoma, head and neck, liver or kidney cancer.

The chain is built from TRBV19 and TRBJ2-7, with 8 bases matching TRBD1. Germline lookup yields CDR1 LNHDA and CDR2 SQIVND (reference sequence). V gave up 10 bases and J gave up 0 bases; unmatched junction bases: 5. This CDR3 contains 13 residues. This chain's CDR3 is CATRQGSSYEQYF. CDR3 nucleotides: TGTGCCACCCGACAGGGGAGCTCCTACGAGCAGTACTTC.

This sequence joins TRBV2 and TRBJ1-4, with 9 bases matching TRBD1. CDR3 length: 15 amino acids. CDR1 SNHLY and CDR2 FYNNEI come from the germline V gene. The junction had 5 bases not matched to a gene; V was cut back by 5 bases and J by 4 bases. The CDR3, as DNA: TGTGCCAGCAGTCGACAGGGGGGGGATAATGAAAAACTGTTTTTT. Encoded protein: CASSRQGGDNEKLFF.

The chain recombines TRBV6-5 with TRBJ1-6; 7 nucleotides agree with TRBD1. J was trimmed by 9 bases and V by 5 bases; bases with no gene match: 10. CDR3 length: 15 amino acids. Germline CDR1 reads MNHEY; CDR2 reads SVGAGI. This CDR3 is CASSVQDRERSPLHF. For the CDR3, the DNA is TGTGCCAGCAGTGTCCAAGACAGGGAACGTTCACCCCTCCACTTT.

The chain uses TRBV2 and TRBJ2-1, with TRBD2 matching over 7 bases. The CDR3 has 11 residues. Germline V CDR1 and CDR2: SNHLY, FYNNEI. Trimming took 8 bases from V and 7 from J; bases not matched to a gene: 2. In DNA, the CDR3 is TGTGCCAGCCGGGAGGTTAATGAGCAGTTCTTC. Translated, it gives CASREVNEQFF.

The chain couples TRBV19 to TRBJ1-3; the match to TRBD1 covers 7 bases. Trimming removed 3 bases from V and 3 bases from J; junction bases left unmatched: 8. The CDR3 is made up of 16 amino acids. Germline V gene lookup returns CDR1 LNHDA and CDR2 SQIVND (reference sequence). CDR3 sequence reads: CASSIVRGVHGNTIYF. The CDR3 region has the DNA TGTGCCAGTAGTATCGTCAGGGGGGTTCATGGAAACACCATATATTTT.

The chain combines TRBV18 with TRBJ1-6; 8 nucleotides line up with TRBD1. Germline V gene sequence: CDR1 KGHSH, CDR2 LQKENI. This CDR3 has 16 amino acids. The V segment lost 3 bases and the J segment 7 bases; nucleotides outside the gene matches: 8. CDR3 nucleotides: TGTGCCAGCTCACCTGCCCGGACAGGGCAGAATTCACCCCTCCACTTT. This translates into CASSPARTGQNSPLHF.

The J gene is TRBJ1-2, the V gene TRBV10-1; D remains unclear. CDR1 WNHNN and CDR2 SYGVQD come from the germline V gene (reference sequence). The ends were cut back, 2 bases at V and 4 bases at J, with 14 bases in the middle. The CDR3 contains 15 residues. The CDR3 loop is CASSETRQPPYGYTF. The CDR3 nucleotides read TGCGCCAGCAGTGAGACGAGACAACCTCCCTATGGCTACACCTTC.

The chain couples TRBV5-1 to TRBJ1-2; TRBD1 aligns across 8 bases. Trimming removed 4 bases from V and 2 bases from J; junction bases left unmatched: 4. The CDR3 totals 14 residues. Per germline, CDR1 SGHRS and CDR2 YFSETQ. The CDR3 coding sequence is TGCGCCAGCAGCCCCGACAGGGGAAACTATGGCTACACCTTC. It is translated as CASSPDRGNYGYTF. Using reference TRBV5-1 and TRBJ1-2 for the parts outside the CDR3, the full variable domain is KAGVTQTPRYLIKTRGQQVTLSCSPISGHRSVSWYQQTPGQGLQFLFEYFSETQRNKGNFPGRFSGRQFSNSRSEMNVSTLELGDSALYLCASSPDRGNYGYTFGSGTRLTVV.

The rearrangement joins TRBV5-6 to TRBJ1-2; D remains ambiguous. The V and J ends lost 1 base and 4 bases respectively, with 11 bases between them. The CDR3 totals 14 residues. CDR1 and CDR2 from the germline V gene are SGHDT and YYEEEE. This CDR3 reads CASSLFAVPYGYTF. The CDR3 DNA is TGTGCCAGCAGCTTGTTCGCAGTCCCCTATGGCTACACCTTC.

The J gene is TRBJ1-1, the V gene TRBV27; 7 bases are a match to TRBD1. This CDR3 region has 13 residues. In germline, CDR1 is MNHEY, CDR2 SMNVEV (reference sequence). The ends lost 7 bases at V and 4 bases at J; junction bases unmatched: 6. CDR3 bases: TGTGCCAGCAACCAGAGACAGGGCACTGAAGCTTTCTTT. Amino acid sequence: CASNQRQGTEAFF.

The V gene is TRBV5-1, the J gene TRBJ2-1, with no clear D. Germline V gene data show CDR1 as SGHRS and CDR2 as YFSETQ. This CDR3 contains 15 residues. Deletions cut 4 bases from V and 0 bases from J, with 11 bases between. The CDR3 DNA reads as TGCGCCAGCAGCGCCGACACCAGCTCCTACAATGAGCAGTTCTTC. Protein sequence: CASSADTSSYNEQFF.

The chain joins TRBV19 to TRBJ1-2; D not certain. The length of the CDR3 is 12 residues. Deletions cut 5 bases from V and 3 bases from J, with 7 bases between. CDR1 LNHDA and CDR2 SQIVND come from the germline V gene (reference sequence). CDR3 sequence: CASSLRDYGYTF. The CDR3 DNA follows: TGTGCCAGTAGTTTACGTGACTATGGCTACACCTTC. Full variable domain (outside the CDR3, taken from reference TRBV19 and TRBJ1-2): DGGITQSPKYLFRKEGQNVTLSCEQNLNHDAMYWYRQDPGQGLRLIYYSQIVNDFQKGDIAEGYSVSREKKESFPLTVTSAQKNPTAFYLCASSLRDYGYTFGSGTRLTVV.